The 18 T cell receptor beta chains presented below share a single source sample, sequenced in a study of blood T cell repertoires in COVID-19. The method was immunoSEQ multiplex PCR; TCRdb's version includes in-frame clones alone and lacks a portion of them. Among under 35,000 clones listed, roughly 84% were seen once. The sample taken for sequencing was peripheral blood. The source is a man between 65 and 80 years old with active COVID-19.

The gene calls are TRBV7-6 and TRBJ2-7; D is unclear. CDR1 is SGHVS, CDR2 FNYEAQ, per germline. The CDR3 length is 15 residues. V was shortened by 5 bases and J by 0 bases, with 14 bases between the two germline ends. Written as DNA, the CDR3 is TGTGCCAGCAGCGCCGTCGGCGGAAGCTCCTACGAGCAGTACTTC. It specifies CASSAVGGSSYEQYF.

The chain employs TRBV28 and TRBJ2-7, with 8 bases identical to TRBD2. This CDR3 has 15 residues. Germline V lookup: CDR1 MDHEN, CDR2 SYDVKM. J lost 2 bases, V lost 4 bases, and 7 bases had no gene match. The CDR3 DNA reads as TGTGCCAGCAGTTCCCCGGGGGGGCGAGCCTACGAGCAGTACTTC. Protein sequence: CASSSPGGRAYEQYF.

This clone was recorded once. The rearrangement uses TRBV10-1 and TRBJ2-3; TRBD2 might be the D (5 bases). The CDR3 covers 13 residues. Germline CDR1 reads WNHNN; CDR2 reads SYGVQD (reference sequence). Trimming removed 1 base from V and 3 bases from J, with 5 bases in between. This CDR3 is CASSEWRTDTQYF. DNA for the CDR3: TGCGCCAGCAGTGAGTGGAGGACAGATACGCAGTATTTT.

This clone was recorded once. The chain carries TRBV11-1 and TRBJ1-2, with 8 bases identical to TRBD1. V lost 5 bases and J lost 4; bases outside the gene matches: 3. The CDR3 sequence is 13 residues long. Germline lookup yields CDR1 SGHAT and CDR2 FQDESV (reference sequence). The CDR3 spells CASSRQGTYGYTF. In DNA, the CDR3 is TGTGCCAGCAGCCGACAGGGGACCTATGGCTACACCTTC.

V usage is TRBV3-1 (or the pseudogene TRBV3-2) and J usage is TRBJ1-1; D may be TRBD1 (5 bases). Between the trimmed V and J ends, which lost 0 bases and 4 bases, there was a span of 9 bases. CDR3 length: 14 residues. CDR1 is LGHDT, CDR2 YNNKEL, per germline (reference sequence). Written as DNA, the CDR3 is TGTGCCAGCAGCCAAGAAATCGGGGGCACTGAAGCTTTCTTT. It encodes CASSQEIGGTEAFF.

The chain has TRBV6-1 and TRBJ1-1; 10 nucleotides line up with TRBD1. The CDR3 runs to 16 residues. Germline CDR1 and CDR2: MNHNS and SASEGT. Trimming at V came to 3 bases and at J to 12 bases, leaving 16 bases not matched to a gene. In DNA form, the CDR3 reads TGTGCCAGCAGTGATTATGGGACAGGGGTCCAAAGAGTAACTTTCTTT. Translating it yields CASSDYGTGVQRVTFF.

The chain is built from TRBV30 and TRBJ2-3, with TRBD2 matching over 14 bases. The CDR3 loop spans 14 amino acids. J was trimmed by 4 bases and V by 5 bases; bases with no gene match: 2. Germline V lookup: CDR1 GTSNPN, CDR2 SVGIG (reference sequence). This chain's CDR3 is CAWGLAGGADTQYF. The CDR3 DNA reads TGTGCCTGGGGACTAGCGGGGGGAGCAGATACGCAGTATTTT.

Note on this clone: The junction does not match germline at one end; this may be a read error. The chain links TRBV4-1 to TRBJ1-1, with TRBD1 matching 9 bases. Germline V lookup: CDR1 MGHRA, CDR2 YSYEKL. This CDR3 contains 15 residues. The CDR3 bases are TGCGCCAGCATTCCCCCGACAGGGGGTAGGACTGAAACTTTCTTT. It encodes CASIPPTGGRTETFF.

This clone was seen just once. The genes are TRBV7-3 and TRBJ2-1; TRBD2 agrees at 8 bases. This CDR3 comprises 13 residues. Germline V gene sequence: CDR1 SGHTA, CDR2 FQGTGA. The ends lost 4 bases at V and 7 bases at J; junction bases unmatched: 3. The CDR3 coding sequence is TGTGCCAGCAGCTACGGGGGGGATAATGAGCAGTTCTTC. It specifies CASSYGGDNEQFF.

This clone was detected once. The genes are TRBV29-1 and TRBJ2-7; 7 nucleotides agree with TRBD2. The junction had 3 bases not matched to a gene; V was cut back by 4 bases and J by 3 bases. Germline V gene sequence: CDR1 SQVTM, CDR2 ANQGSEA. This CDR3 contains 12 residues. CDR3 bases: TGCAGCGTTGCTAGCGGACACTACGAGCAGTACTTC. Amino acids: CSVASGHYEQYF.

V is TRBV5-1 and J is TRBJ1-1; perhaps TRBD1 as D (5 bases). This CDR3 is 14 amino acids long. From germline, CDR1 is SGHRS and CDR2 YFSETQ. Trimming left V 1 base short and J 3 bases short, with 10 bases between. CDR3 loop: CASSLQGRDTEAFF. The CDR3 DNA sequence: TGCGCCAGCAGCTTGCAGGGAAGGGACACTGAAGCTTTCTTT. The variable domain in full, completed from reference TRBV5-1 and TRBJ1-1, reads KAGVTQTPRYLIKTRGQQVTLSCSPISGHRSVSWYQQTPGQGLQFLFEYFSETQRNKGNFPGRFSGRQFSNSRSEMNVSTLELGDSALYLCASSLQGRDTEAFFGQGTRLTVV.

This clone was recorded a few times. The chain is built from TRBV7-9 and TRBJ1-1; 8 nucleotides agree with TRBD1. Germline V gives CDR1 SEHNR, CDR2 FQNEAQ (reference sequence). The CDR3 sequence is 15 residues long. V was clipped by 4 bases and J by 1 base; unmatched bases: 5. The CDR3 DNA is TGTGCCAGCAGCTCGTACAGGGGGTCGAACACTGAAGCTTTCTTT. It is translated as CASSSYRGSNTEAFF.

This chain links TRBV14 with TRBJ2-2, with D uncertain. The germline CDR1 and CDR2 sequences are SGHDN and FVKESK. Trimming pared 1 base from V and 0 bases from J, leaving 9 bases between. The CDR3 covers 16 residues. CDR3 nucleotides: TGTGCCAGCAGCCAAGTCGGCAGCGCGAACACCGGGGAGCTGTTTTTT. Translation: CASSQVGSANTGELFF.

The chain uses TRBV6-2 or TRBV6-3 and TRBJ2-1; 10 bases align to TRBD2. Trimming cost V 1 base and J 5 bases; bases outside gene matches: 2. Per the germline V gene, CDR1 is MNHEY and CDR2 is SVGEGT. The CDR3 is made up of 15 amino acids. The CDR3 is CASSYWTSGNNEQFF. DNA of the CDR3: TGTGCCAGCAGTTACTGGACTAGCGGTAACAATGAGCAGTTCTTC.

The chain has TRBV5-5 and TRBJ1-2, with D possibly being TRBD1 (6 bases). The V end was cut by 3 bases, the J end by 6 bases, with 9 bases between. The CDR3 totals 12 residues. Germline V CDR1 and CDR2: SGHKS, YYEKEE (reference sequence). CDR3 nucleotide sequence: TGTGCCAGCAGCTCGGCAGGGGATGGCTACACCTTC. Translation: CASSSAGDGYTF.

The rearrangement links TRBV5-1 to TRBJ2-5; 7 bases are shared with TRBD2. V was clipped by 4 bases and J by 4 bases; unmatched bases: 16. Germline V gene sequence: CDR1 SGHRS, CDR2 YFSETQ. The CDR3 sequence is 17 residues long. CDR3 sequence (DNA): TGCGCCAGCAGCCTCACCCCCTCCGGGGGGACTCGAGAGACCCAGTACTTC. Translated, it gives CASSLTPSGGTRETQYF.

V gene TRBV19 combines with J gene TRBJ1-5; no firm D call. This CDR3 is 14 amino acids long. The ends were cut back, 4 bases at V and 1 base at J, with 8 bases in the middle. Looked up from germline, CDR1 is LNHDA and CDR2 is SQIVND (reference sequence). This CDR3 reads CASSRAQSNQPQHF. Written as DNA, the CDR3 is TGTGCCAGTAGTAGGGCCCAAAGCAATCAGCCCCAGCATTTT.

The chain carries TRBV9 and TRBJ2-1; 11 bases are shared with TRBD2. CDR1 is SGDLS and CDR2 is YYNGEE in the germline V gene. This CDR3 is 22 amino acids long. J lost 3 bases, V lost 4 bases, and 24 bases had no gene match. The CDR3 sequence: CASSPRVFTSGSPRPGYNEQFF. The DNA of the CDR3 is TGTGCCAGCAGCCCTAGGGTATTTACTAGCGGGAGTCCCCGGCCCGGCTACAATGAGCAGTTCTTC. The full variable domain, its missing parts supplied by reference TRBV9 and TRBJ2-1, is DSGVTQTPKHLITATGQRVTLRCSPRSGDLSVYWYQQSLDQGLQFLIQYYNGEERAKGNILERFSAQQFPDLHSELNLSSLELGDSALYFCASSPRVFTSGSPRPGYNEQFFGPGTRLTVL.